These 8 T cell receptor beta chains originate from one sample sequenced in a study of OX40 agonist ivuxolimab in advanced cancers. Profiling relied on immunoSEQ multiplex PCR, and the TCRdb table lists in-frame clones only, not all of them. In the table there are approximately 70,000 clones, over 75% of which are singletons. The material sequenced was CD4+ or CD8+ T cells sorted from blood, taken in a trial of the OX40 agonist ivuxolimab. The receptors shown here come from an adult with an advanced solid tumor such as melanoma, head and neck, liver or kidney cancer.

This clone was observed a single time. The gene calls are TRBV5-1 and TRBJ1-3, with TRBD1 identical over 12 bases. J was trimmed by 4 bases and V by 4 bases; bases with no gene match: 6. The CDR3 consists of 16 residues. The germline V gene encodes CDR1 SGHRS and CDR2 YFSETQ. The CDR3 is CASSASGTGGGNTIYF. The CDR3 DNA reads as TGCGCCAGCAGCGCCTCCGGGACAGGGGGCGGAAACACCATATATTTT.

This chain joins TRBV10-3 and TRBJ2-7, with TRBD1 matching 9 bases. The CDR3 has 15 residues. Germline V gene lookup returns CDR1 ENHRY and CDR2 SYGVKD. The V segment lost 5 bases and the J segment 4 bases; nucleotides outside the gene matches: 9. In nucleotides, the CDR3 is TGTGCCATCAGTACGGACAGGGGAACAGGTTACGAGCAGTACGTC. Its translation: CAISTDRGTGYEQYV.

The chain employs TRBV6-5 and TRBJ2-1, with D possibly being TRBD1 (5 bases). This CDR3 is built from 14 residues. Germline values: CDR1 MNHEY, CDR2 SVGAGI. Trimming pared 6 bases from V and 9 bases from J, leaving 18 bases between. The CDR3 region is CASSSEQGGSEQFF. The CDR3, as DNA: TGTGCCAGCAGCTCAGAGCAGGGCGGTAGTGAGCAGTTCTTC.

The chain links TRBV30 to TRBJ2-3; D is perhaps TRBD2 (6 bases). The CDR3 runs 16 residues. In germline, CDR1 is GTSNPN, CDR2 SVGIG (reference sequence). Trimming pared 3 bases from V and 2 bases from J, leaving 18 bases between. The DNA for the CDR3 is TGTGCCTGGAGCGCAGGGACCGCGGGATTCACAGATACGCAGTATTTT. Protein: CAWSAGTAGFTDTQYF.

The chain couples TRBV4-3 to TRBJ1-1, with D possibly TRBD1 on 5 matching bases. V was shortened by 0 bases and J by 5 bases, with 13 bases between the two germline ends. Germline values: CDR1 LGHNA, CDR2 YSLEER. The CDR3 has 15 amino acids. Here the CDR3 reads CASSQDWGLLTEAFF. Written as DNA, the CDR3 is TGCGCCAGCAGCCAAGATTGGGGACTGCTGACTGAAGCTTTCTTT.

This clone was found once. The rearrangement uses TRBV7-3 and TRBJ2-1; D ambiguous. Germline V gene data show CDR1 as SGHTA and CDR2 as FQGTGA. V was pared by 4 bases and J by 0 bases, with 7 bases between. The CDR3 spans 14 residues. CDR3 region: CASSSQSSYNEQFF. DNA of the CDR3: TGTGCCAGCAGCTCTCAAAGCTCCTACAATGAGCAGTTCTTC.

The count of this clone is one. The V call is TRBV27, the J call TRBJ1-2; possibly TRBD1 for D (5 bases). V was cut by 4 bases and J by 4 bases, with 13 bases left in between. This CDR3 is 14 amino acids long. Germline values: CDR1 MNHEY, CDR2 SMNVEV (reference sequence). CDR3 DNA: TGTGCCAGCAGTTCCGACCGGGGGTTCTATGGCTACACCTTC. It is translated as CASSSDRGFYGYTF.

This clone was seen once. The chain joins TRBV27 to TRBJ2-3; 10 nucleotides line up with TRBD2. Germline V gene sequence: CDR1 MNHEY, CDR2 SMNVEV (reference sequence). This CDR3 is 15 amino acids long. V lost 3 bases, J lost 5 bases, and 5 bases stayed unmatched. The CDR3 reads CASSLGLAFGDTQYF. In DNA form, the CDR3 reads TGTGCCAGCAGTTTGGGACTAGCGTTTGGAGATACGCAGTATTTT.